This T cell receptor beta chain was recovered during a study of CD8+ T cells in alopecia areata. RNA was extracted and reverse transcribed into cDNA as the sequencing template. Produced via immunoSEQ multiplex PCR; TCRdb's table is partial and in-frame only. The data show about 270,000 clones, with 60% seen just once and 0.75% to 0.95% held by the top ten. A note on this clone: Its specificity is unknown.

Treatment given: oral pan-JAK inhibitor, 5-10 mg twice daily. Study conclusions and caveats: Against the mouse data, patients shared TCRs less clearly, possibly for HLA reasons.

CDR1 and CDR2 (germline): MNHNY, SVGAGI (reference sequence). The CDR3 consists of 15 residues. With V trimmed by 6 bases and J by 5 bases, 9 bases remained unmatched. The chain links TRBV6-6 to TRBJ2-5; 10 bases agree with TRBD1. The TCR comes from a human donor with alopecia areata. The specimen comprised CD4+ T cells sorted from blood, sampled at week 52, from a patient treated with tofacitinib. The CDR3 bases are TGTGCCAGCAGCGACCGGGACAGGGGCGGGGAGACCCAGTACTTC. It yields the protein CASSDRDRGGETQYF.